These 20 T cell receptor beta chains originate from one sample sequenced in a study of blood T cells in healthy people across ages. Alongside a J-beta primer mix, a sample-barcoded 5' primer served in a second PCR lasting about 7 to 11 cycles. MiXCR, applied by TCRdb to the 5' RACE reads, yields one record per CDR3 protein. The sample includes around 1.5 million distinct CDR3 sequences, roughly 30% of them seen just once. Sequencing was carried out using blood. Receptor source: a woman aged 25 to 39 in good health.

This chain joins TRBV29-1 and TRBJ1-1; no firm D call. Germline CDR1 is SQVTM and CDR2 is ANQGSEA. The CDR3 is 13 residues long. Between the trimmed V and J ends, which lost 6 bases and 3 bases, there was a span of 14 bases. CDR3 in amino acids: CSVLSLGDTEAFF. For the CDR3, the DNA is TGCAGCGTGCTATCTCTCGGGGACACTGAAGCTTTCTTT. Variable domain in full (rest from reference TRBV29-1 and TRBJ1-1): SAVISQKPSRDICQRGTSLTIQCQVDSQVTMMFWYRQQPGQSLTLIATANQGSEATYESGFVIDKFPISRPNLTFSTLTVSNMSPEDSSIYLCSVLSLGDTEAFFGQGTRLTVV.

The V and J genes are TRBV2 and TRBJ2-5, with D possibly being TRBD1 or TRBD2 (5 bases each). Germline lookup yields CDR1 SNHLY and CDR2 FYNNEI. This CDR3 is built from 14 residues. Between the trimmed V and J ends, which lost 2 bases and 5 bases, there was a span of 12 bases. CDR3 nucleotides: TGTGCCAGCAGTGAAACGGGACGAGGGGAGACCCAGTACTTC. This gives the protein CASSETGRGETQYF.

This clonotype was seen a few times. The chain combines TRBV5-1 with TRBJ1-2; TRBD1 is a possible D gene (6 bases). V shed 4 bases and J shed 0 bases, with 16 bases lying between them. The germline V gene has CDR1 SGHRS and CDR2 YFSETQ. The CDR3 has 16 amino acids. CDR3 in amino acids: CASSIYTGSTNYGYTF. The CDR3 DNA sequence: TGCGCCAGCAGCATATATACAGGGAGCACTAACTATGGCTACACCTTC.

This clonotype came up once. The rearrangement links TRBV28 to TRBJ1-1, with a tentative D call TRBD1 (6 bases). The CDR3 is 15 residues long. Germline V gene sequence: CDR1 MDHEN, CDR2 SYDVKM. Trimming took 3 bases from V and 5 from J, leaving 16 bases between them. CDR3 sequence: CASSLSQGTYTEAFF. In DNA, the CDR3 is TGTGCCAGCAGTTTGTCCCAGGGGACTTATACTGAAGCTTTCTTT.

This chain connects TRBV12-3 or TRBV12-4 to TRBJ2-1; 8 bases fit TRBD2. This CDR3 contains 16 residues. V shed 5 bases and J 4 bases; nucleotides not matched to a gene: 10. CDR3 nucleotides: TGTGCCAGCAGTAACGGGAGGGCCCTCCGTTACAATGAGCAGTTCTTC. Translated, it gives CASSNGRALRYNEQFF.

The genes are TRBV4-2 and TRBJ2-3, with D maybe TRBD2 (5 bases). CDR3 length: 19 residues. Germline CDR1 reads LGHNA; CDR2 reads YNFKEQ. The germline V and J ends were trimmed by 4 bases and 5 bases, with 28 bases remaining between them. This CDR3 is CASSLTLFRTGLQVDTQYF. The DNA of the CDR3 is TGTGCCAGCAGCCTAACCCTCTTCCGGACCGGACTCCAGGTAGATACGCAGTATTTT.

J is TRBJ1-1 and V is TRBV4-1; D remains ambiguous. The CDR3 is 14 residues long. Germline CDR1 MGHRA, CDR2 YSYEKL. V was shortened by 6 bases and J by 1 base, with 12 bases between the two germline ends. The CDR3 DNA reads TGCGCCAGCAGTATCACAAGAGGGAACACTGAAGCTTTCTTT. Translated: CASSITRGNTEAFF.

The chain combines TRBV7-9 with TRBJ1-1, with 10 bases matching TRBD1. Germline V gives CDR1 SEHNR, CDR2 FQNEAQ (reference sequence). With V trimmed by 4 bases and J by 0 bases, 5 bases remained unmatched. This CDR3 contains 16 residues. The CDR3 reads CASSSKTGGMNTEAFF. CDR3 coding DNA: TGTGCCAGCAGCTCGAAGACAGGGGGCATGAACACTGAAGCTTTCTTT.

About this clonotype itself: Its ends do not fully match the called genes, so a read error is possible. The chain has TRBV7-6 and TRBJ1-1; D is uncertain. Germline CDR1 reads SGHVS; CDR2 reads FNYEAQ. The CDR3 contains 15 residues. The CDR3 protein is CASSLWEPRNAEAFF. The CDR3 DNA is TGTGCCAGCAGCTTATGGGAACCAAGGAACGCTGAAGCTTTCTTT.

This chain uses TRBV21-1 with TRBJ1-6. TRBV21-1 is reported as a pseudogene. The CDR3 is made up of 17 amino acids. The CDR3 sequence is CASSKGNERSDNSPLHF. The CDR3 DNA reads TGTGCCAGCAGCAAAGGGAACGAGAGGAGCGACAATTCACCCCTCCACTTT.

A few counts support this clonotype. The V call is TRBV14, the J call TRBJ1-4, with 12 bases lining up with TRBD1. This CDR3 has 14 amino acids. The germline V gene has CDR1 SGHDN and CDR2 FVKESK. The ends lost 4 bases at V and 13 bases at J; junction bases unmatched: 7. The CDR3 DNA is TGTGCCAGCAGCCGCCGGGACAGGGGGCATGGACTGTTTTTT. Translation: CASSRRDRGHGLFF.

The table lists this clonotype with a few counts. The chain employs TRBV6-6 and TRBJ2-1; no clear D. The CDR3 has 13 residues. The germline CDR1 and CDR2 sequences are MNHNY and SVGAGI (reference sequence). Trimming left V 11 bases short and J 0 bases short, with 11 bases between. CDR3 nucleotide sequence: TGTGCCGGTGCCGCGAGCTCCTACAATGAGCAGTTCTTC. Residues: CAGAASSYNEQFF.

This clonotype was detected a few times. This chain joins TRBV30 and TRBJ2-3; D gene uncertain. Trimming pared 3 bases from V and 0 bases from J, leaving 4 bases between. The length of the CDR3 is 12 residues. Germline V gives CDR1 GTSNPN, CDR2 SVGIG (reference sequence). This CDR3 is CAWSYSTDTQYF. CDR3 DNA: TGTGCCTGGAGCTATAGCACAGATACGCAGTATTTT.

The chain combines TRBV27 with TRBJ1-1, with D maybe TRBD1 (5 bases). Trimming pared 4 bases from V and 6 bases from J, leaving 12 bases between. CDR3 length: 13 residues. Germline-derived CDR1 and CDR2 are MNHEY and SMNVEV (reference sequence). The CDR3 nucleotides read TGTGCCAGCAGTTATGGGGGGACTGCTGAAGCTTTCTTT. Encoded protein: CASSYGGTAEAFF.

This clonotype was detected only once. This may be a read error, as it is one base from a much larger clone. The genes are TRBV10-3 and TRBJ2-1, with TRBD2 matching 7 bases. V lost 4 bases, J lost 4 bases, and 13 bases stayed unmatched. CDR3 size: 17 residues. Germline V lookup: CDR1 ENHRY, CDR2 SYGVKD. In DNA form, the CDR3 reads TGTGCCATCAGTGGAATCCTCGGGACTACAATATACAATGAGCAGTTCTTC. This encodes CAISGILGTTIYNEQFF.

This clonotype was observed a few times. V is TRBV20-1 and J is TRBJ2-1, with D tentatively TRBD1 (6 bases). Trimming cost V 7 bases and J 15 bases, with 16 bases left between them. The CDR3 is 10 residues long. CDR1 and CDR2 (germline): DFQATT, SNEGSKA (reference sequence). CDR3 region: CSVIRDKGFF. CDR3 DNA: TGCAGTGTTATCCGGGACAAGGGGTTCTTC.

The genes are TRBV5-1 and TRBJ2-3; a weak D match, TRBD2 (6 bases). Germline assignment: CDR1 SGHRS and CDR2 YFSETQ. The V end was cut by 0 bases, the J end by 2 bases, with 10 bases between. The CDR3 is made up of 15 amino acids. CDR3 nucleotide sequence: TGCGCCAGCAGCTTGGCTAGCGCTTACACAGATACGCAGTATTTT. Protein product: CASSLASAYTDTQYF.

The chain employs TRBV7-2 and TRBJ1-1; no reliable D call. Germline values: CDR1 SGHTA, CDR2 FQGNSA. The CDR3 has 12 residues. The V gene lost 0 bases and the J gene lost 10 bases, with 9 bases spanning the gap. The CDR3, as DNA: TGTGCCAGCAGCTTAGCGGGGTTAGCAGCTTTCTTT. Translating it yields CASSLAGLAAFF.

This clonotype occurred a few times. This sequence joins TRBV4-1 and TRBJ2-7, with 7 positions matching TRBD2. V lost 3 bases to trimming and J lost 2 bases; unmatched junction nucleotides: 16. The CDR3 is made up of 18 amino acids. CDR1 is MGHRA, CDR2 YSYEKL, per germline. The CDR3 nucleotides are TGCGCCAGCAGCCAGGAGTGGTCCCCGGGACTAATAGCCTACGAGCAGTACTTC. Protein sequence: CASSQEWSPGLIAYEQYF.

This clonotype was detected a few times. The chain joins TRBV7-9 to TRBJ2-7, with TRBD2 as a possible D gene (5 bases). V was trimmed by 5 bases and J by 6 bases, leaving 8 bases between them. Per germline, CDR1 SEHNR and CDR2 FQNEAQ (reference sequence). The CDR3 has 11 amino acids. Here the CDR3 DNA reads TGTGCCAGCAGCCGGCGGGCCGAGCAGTACTTC. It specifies CASSRRAEQYF.